This TCR beta chain was profiled in a study of T cells expressing NK-cell markers. TCRdb re-called the 5' RACE reads and catalogs CDR3 proteins one per entry, DNA excluded. There are 200,000 to 300,000 distinct CDR3 sequences in the sample, with more than 3.5% held by the top ten. The CDR3 is 15 amino acids. Germline V lookup: CDR1 LGHNA, CDR2 YSLEER. V is TRBV4-3 and J is TRBJ2-5. The receptor's source is a woman between 18 and 75 years old in good health. Material for sequencing was blood T cells: a sorted CD56 or NKG2C T cell subset, CD4+ or CD8+ T cells, or bulk PBMC T cells (not recorded which). CDR3 sequence: CASSHDWKRGETQYF.